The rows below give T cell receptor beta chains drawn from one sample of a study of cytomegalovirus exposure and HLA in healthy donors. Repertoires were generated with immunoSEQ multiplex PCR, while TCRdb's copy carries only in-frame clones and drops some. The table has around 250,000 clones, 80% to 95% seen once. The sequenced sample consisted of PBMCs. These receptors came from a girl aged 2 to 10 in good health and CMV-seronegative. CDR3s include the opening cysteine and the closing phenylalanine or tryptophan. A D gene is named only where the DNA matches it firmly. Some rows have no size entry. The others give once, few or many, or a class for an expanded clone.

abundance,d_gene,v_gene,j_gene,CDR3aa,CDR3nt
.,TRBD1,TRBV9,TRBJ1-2,CASSALVGQGGGYTF,TGTGCCAGCAGCGCCCTGGTCGGCCAGGGGGGAGGCTACACCTTC
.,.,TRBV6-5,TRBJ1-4,CASSRGSGSEKLFF,TGTGCCAGCAGTAGGGGGAGTGGGAGTGAAAAACTGTTTTTT
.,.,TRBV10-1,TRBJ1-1,CASSDFRGTEAFF,TGCGCCAGCAGTGATTTCAGGGGTACTGAAGCTTTCTTT
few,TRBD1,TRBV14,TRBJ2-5,CASSQGRWTGLQETQYF,TGTGCCAGCAGCCAAGGGAGGTGGACAGGCCTCCAAGAGACCCAGTACTTC
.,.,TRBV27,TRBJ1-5,CASSFRDQPQHF,TGTGCCAGCAGTTTCCGGGATCAGCCCCAGCATTTT
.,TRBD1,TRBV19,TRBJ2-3,CASSLGTADEDTQYF,TGTGCCAGTAGTCTCGGGACAGCGGATGAGGATACGCAGTATTTT
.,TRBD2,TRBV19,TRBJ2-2,CASSISSGRIAGELFF,TGTGCCAGTAGTATCTCTAGCGGGAGAATCGCCGGGGAGCTGTTTTTT
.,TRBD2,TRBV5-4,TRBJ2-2,CASSRSSGINTGELFF,TGTGCCAGCAGCCGATCTAGCGGGATTAACACCGGGGAGCTGTTTTTT
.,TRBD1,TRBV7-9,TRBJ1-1,CASSGQGTEAFF,TGTGCCAGCAGCGGACAGGGGACTGAAGCTTTCTTT
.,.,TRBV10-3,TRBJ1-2,CAISAFEGSGYTF,TGTGCCATCAGTGCTTTTGAGGGTAGCGGCTACACCTTC
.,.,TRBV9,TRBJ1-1,CASSPVARGGVNTEAFF,TGTGCCAGCAGCCCCGTGGCCAGGGGTGGGGTGAACACTGAAGCTTTCTTT
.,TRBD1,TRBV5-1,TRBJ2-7,CASSWGTAPYEQYF,TGCGCCAGCAGCTGGGGGACAGCCCCCTACGAGCAGTACTTC
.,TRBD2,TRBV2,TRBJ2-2,CASSETSGRVLNTGELFF,TGTGCCAGCAGTGAGACTAGCGGGAGGGTCCTGAACACCGGGGAGCTGTTTTTT
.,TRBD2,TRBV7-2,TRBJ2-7,CASSLLREVYEQYF,TGTGCCAGCAGCTTATTGCGGGAGGTCTACGAGCAGTACTTC
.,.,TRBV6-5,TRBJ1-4,CASSYSGSEKLFF,TGTGCCAGCAGTTACTCGGGGAGTGAAAAACTGTTTTTT
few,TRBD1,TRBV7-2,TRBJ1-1,CASSPGGASTEAFF,TGTGCCAGCAGCCCAGGGGGCGCCTCCACTGAAGCTTTCTTT
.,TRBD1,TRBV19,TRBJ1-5,CASRRDRGDQPQHF,TGTGCCAGTAGAAGGGACAGGGGAGATCAGCCCCAGCATTTT
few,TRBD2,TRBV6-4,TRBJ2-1,CASSDSSGGANEQFF,TGTGCCAGCAGTGACTCTAGCGGGGGGGCAAATGAGCAGTTCTTC
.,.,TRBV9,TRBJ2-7,CASSVGEGASYEQYF,TGTGCCAGCAGCGTAGGAGAAGGGGCGAGTTACGAGCAGTACTTC
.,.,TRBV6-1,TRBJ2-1,CASSDKRGKSYSYNEQFF,TGTGCCAGCAGTGACAAAAGGGGAAAGTCCTACTCCTACAATGAGCAGTTCTTC
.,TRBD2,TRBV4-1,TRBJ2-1,CASSQVGSGRGNEQFF,TGCGCCAGCAGCCAAGTAGGTAGCGGGAGGGGTAATGAGCAGTTCTTC
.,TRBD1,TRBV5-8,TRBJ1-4,CASSLGDSPSGTNEKLFF,TGTGCCAGCAGCCTAGGGGACAGCCCATCCGGGACTAATGAAAAACTGTTTTTT
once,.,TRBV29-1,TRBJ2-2,CSVPGSNTGELFF,TGCAGCGTTCCGGGTTCGAACACCGGGGAGCTGTTTTTT
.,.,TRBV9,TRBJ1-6,CASSVGQNSPLHF,TGTGCCAGCAGCGTAGGGCAGAATTCACCCCTCCACTTT
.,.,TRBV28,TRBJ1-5,CASRTGGPNQPQHF,TGTGCCAGCAGAACGGGGGGGCCTAATCAGCCCCAGCATTTT
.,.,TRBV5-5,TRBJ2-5,CASSPLGVSLGETQYF,TGTGCCAGCAGCCCCCTAGGGGTTAGCCTGGGAGAGACCCAGTACTTC
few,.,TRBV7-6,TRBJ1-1,CASSLRGGTEAFF,TGTGCCAGCAGCTTAAGGGGGGGCACTGAAGCTTTCTTT
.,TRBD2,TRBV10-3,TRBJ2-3,CAISEASGSADTQYF,TGTGCCATCAGTGAAGCTAGCGGGAGTGCAGATACGCAGTATTTT
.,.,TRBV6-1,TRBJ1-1,CASSEGPGNTEAFF,TGTGCCAGCAGTGAAGGACCGGGGAACACTGAAGCTTTCTTT
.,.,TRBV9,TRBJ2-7,CASSVEPGAVYEQYF,TGTGCCAGCAGCGTAGAACCGGGAGCTGTCTACGAGCAGTACTTC
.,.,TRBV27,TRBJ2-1,CATLKGLSEFF,TGTGCCACCCTCAAGGGGTTGAGCGAATTCTTC
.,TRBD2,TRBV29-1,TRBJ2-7,CSVATGTSGEQYF,TGCAGCGTTGCGACCGGGACTAGCGGCGAGCAGTACTTC
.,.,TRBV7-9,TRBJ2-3,CASSPGTYGTDTQYF,TGTGCCAGCAGCCCAGGGACTTACGGCACAGATACGCAGTATTTT
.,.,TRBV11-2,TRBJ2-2,CASSFGNTGELFF,TGTGCCAGCAGCTTCGGGAACACCGGGGAGCTGTTTTTT
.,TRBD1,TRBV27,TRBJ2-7,CASSITGGPDEQYF,TGTGCCAGCAGTATCACAGGGGGCCCGGACGAGCAGTACTTC
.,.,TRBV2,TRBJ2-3,CASSSASLTDTQYF,TGTGCCAGCAGCTCGGCTAGCCTCACAGATACGCAGTATTTT
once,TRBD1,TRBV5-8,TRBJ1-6,CASSLTGVGSPLHF,TGTGCCAGCAGCTTGACAGGGGTAGGATCACCCCTCCACTTT
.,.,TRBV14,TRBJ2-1,CASSLGQYYNEQFF,TGTGCCAGCAGCCTCGGACAGTACTACAATGAGCAGTTCTTC
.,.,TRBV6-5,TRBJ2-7,CASSSILLDEQYF,TGTGCCAGCAGTTCCATACTCTTGGACGAGCAGTACTTC
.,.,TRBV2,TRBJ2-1,CASSGQTGYNEQFF,TGTGCCAGCAGCGGCCAGACGGGGTACAATGAGCAGTTCTTC
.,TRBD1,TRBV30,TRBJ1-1,CAWRVGQGIEAFF,TGTGCCTGGAGGGTGGGACAGGGCATTGAAGCTTTCTTT
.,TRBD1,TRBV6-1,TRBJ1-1,CASSERQGVGDTEAFF,TGTGCCAGCAGTGAGCGACAGGGGGTAGGTGACACTGAAGCTTTCTTT
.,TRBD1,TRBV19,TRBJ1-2,CASSIAGTGFYGYTF,TGTGCCAGTAGTATAGCCGGGACAGGGTTTTATGGCTACACCTTC
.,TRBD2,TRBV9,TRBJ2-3,CASSVATSGRADTQYF,TGTGCCAGCAGCGTAGCTACTAGCGGGAGGGCGGATACGCAGTATTTT
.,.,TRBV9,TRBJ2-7,CASSRAGDGYEQYF,TGTGCCAGCTCCCGGGCAGGGGATGGCTACGAGCAGTACTTC
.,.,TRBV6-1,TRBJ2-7,CASRAGTPTYEQYF,TGTGCCAGCAGGGCCGGGACTCCAACCTACGAGCAGTACTTC
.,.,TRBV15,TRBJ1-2,CATSRDWSSYGYTF,TGTGCCACCAGCAGAGATTGGTCCAGCTATGGCTACACCTTC
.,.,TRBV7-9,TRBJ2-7,CASSPLATLDEQYF,TGTGCCAGCAGCCCCTTAGCAACCCTGGACGAGCAGTACTTC
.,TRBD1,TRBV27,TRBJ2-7,CASSLYDRGATEQYF,TGTGCCAGCAGTTTATATGACAGGGGGGCTACCGAGCAGTACTTC
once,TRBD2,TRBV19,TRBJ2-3,CASSRRLAGRTDTQYF,TGTGCCAGTAGTCGGAGACTAGCGGGGCGCACAGATACGCAGTATTTT
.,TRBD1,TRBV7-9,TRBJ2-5,CASSLWTGPKETQYF,TGTGCCAGCAGCCTCTGGACAGGGCCCAAAGAGACCCAGTACTTC
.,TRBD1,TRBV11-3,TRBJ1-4,CASSKGDRDEKLFF,TGTGCCAGCAGCAAGGGGGACAGGGACGAAAAACTGTTTTTT
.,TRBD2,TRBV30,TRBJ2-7,CAWSQREAGEQYF,TGTGCCTGGAGTCAGCGGGAGGCGGGCGAGCAGTACTTC
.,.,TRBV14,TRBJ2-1,CASSQGLDRFYNEQFF,TGTGCCAGCAGCCAAGGGCTGGACAGATTTTACAATGAGCAGTTCTTC
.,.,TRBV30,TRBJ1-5,CALEEDSNQPQHF,TGTGCCTTAGAAGAGGATAGCAATCAGCCCCAGCATTTT